This T cell receptor beta chain is drawn from a study of blood T cell repertoires in COVID-19. For the study at large: COVID-19 samples, acute and convalescent, were from the United States, Italy and Spain. Sources were T cells, B-cell-depleted T cells, or PBMCs; the material itself was cDNA or gDNA.

Trimming took 0 bases from V and 1 from J, leaving 13 bases between them. This CDR3 is built from 16 residues. The germline CDR1 and CDR2 sequences are SGHRS and YFSETQ. Some clones are missing from TCRdb's copy, which holds only in-frame ones; the method was immunoSEQ multiplex PCR. This table holds under 300,000 clones, approximately 86% found once. The sequenced material came from peripheral blood. The TCR comes from a woman in her seventies with COVID-19, enrolled during active disease. This chain uses TRBV5-1 with TRBJ1-1; TRBD1 is a possible D gene (6 bases). The CDR3: CASSLGALTGNTEAFF. The CDR3 DNA reads as TGCGCCAGCAGCTTGGGGGCTCTGACAGGGAACACTGAAGCTTTCTTT.